This T cell receptor beta chain emerged from a study of cytomegalovirus exposure and HLA in healthy donors. With 5 bases removed from V and 0 bases from J, the gap between germline ends came to 14 bases. The CDR3 has 15 residues. Germline CDR1 and CDR2: MDHEN and SYDVKM. Clones were read by immunoSEQ multiplex PCR, and TCRdb kept only the in-frame ones, dropping some. This repertoire shows about 110,000 clones, approximately 91% found once; its top ten account for roughly 2.2%. The chain links TRBV28 to TRBJ2-7, with a weak D call TRBD2 (5 bases). The receptor's source is a woman aged 18-29 years in good health and CMV-seronegative. The sequencing sample was made of PBMCs. CDR3: CASSQRTASSYEQYF. Written as DNA, the CDR3 is TGTGCCAGCAGTCAGCGGACGGCCAGCTCCTACGAGCAGTACTTC.